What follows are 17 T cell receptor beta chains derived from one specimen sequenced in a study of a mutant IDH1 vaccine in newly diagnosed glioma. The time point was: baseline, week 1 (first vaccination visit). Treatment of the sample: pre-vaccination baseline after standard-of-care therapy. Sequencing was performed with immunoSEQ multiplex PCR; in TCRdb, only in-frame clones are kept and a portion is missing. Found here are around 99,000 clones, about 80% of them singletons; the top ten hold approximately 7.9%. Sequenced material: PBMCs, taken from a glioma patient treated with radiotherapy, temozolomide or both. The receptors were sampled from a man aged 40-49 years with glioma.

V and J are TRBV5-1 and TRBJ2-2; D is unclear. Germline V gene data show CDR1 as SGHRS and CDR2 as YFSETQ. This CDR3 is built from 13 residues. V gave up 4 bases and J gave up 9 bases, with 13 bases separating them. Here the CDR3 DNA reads TGCGCCAGCAGCCCCAGTCCGGGCTGGGAGCTGTTTTTT. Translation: CASSPSPGWELFF.

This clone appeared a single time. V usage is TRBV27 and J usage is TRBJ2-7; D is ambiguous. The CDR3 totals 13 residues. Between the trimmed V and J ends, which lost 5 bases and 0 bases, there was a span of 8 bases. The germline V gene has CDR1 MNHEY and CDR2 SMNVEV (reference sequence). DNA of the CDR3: TGTGCCAGCAGTGCACTGCACTCCTACGAGCAGTACTTC. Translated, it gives CASSALHSYEQYF.

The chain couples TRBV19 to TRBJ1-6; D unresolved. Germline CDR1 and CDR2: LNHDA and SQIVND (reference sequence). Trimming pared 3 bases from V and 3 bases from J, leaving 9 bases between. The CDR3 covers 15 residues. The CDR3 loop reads CASSIGQIYNSPLHF. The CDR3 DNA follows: TGTGCCAGTAGTATCGGGCAGATCTATAATTCACCCCTCCACTTT.

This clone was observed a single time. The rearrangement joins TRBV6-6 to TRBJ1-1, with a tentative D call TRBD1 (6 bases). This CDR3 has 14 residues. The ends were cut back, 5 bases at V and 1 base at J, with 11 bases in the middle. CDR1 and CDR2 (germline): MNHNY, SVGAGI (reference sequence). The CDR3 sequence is CASSNRVGNTEAFF. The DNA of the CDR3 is TGTGCCAGCAGTAACAGGGTCGGGAACACTGAAGCTTTCTTT.

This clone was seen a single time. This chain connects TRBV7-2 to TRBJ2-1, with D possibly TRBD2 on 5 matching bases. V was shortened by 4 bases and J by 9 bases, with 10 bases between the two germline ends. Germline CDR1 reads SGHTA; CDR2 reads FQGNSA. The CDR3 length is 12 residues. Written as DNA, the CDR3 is TGTGCCAGCAGCTCGGGGAGAAGTGAGCAGTTCTTC. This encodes CASSSGRSEQFF.

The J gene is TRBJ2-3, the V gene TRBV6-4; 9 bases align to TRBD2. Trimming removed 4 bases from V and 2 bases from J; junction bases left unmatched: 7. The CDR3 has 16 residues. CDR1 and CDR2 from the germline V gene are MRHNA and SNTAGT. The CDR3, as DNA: TGTGCCAGCAGTGTAAGCCTAGCGGGGACCACAGATACGCAGTATTTT. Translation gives CASSVSLAGTTDTQYF.

CDR3 nucleotides: TGTGCCAGCTCACCAATGGGGGAATTTGGCTACACCTTC. Translating it yields CASSPMGEFGYTF. This chain connects TRBV18 to TRBJ1-2, with D possibly matching TRBD1 (5 bases). Germline loops: CDR1 KGHSH, CDR2 LQKENI. V lost 2 bases, J lost 7 bases, and 11 bases lay in between. The CDR3 has 13 residues.

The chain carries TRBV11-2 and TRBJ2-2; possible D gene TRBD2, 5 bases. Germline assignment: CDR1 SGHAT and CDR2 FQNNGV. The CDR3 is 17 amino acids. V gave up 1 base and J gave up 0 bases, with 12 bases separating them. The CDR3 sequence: CASSLVSGLANTGELFF. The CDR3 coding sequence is TGTGCCAGCAGCTTAGTATCCGGACTGGCGAACACCGGGGAGCTGTTTTTT.

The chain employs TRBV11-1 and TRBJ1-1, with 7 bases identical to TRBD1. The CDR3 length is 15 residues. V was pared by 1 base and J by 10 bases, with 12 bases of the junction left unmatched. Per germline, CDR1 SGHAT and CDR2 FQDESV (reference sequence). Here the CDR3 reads CASSLGTTGECAAFF. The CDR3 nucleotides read TGTGCCAGCAGCTTAGGGACCACAGGGGAATGCGCAGCTTTCTTT.

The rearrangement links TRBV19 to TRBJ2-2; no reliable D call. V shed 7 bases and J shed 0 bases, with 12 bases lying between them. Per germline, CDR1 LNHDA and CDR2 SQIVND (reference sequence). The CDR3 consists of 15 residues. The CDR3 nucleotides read TGTGCCAGTACACTCGGGCCGTCGAACACCGGGGAGCTGTTTTTT. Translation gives CASTLGPSNTGELFF.

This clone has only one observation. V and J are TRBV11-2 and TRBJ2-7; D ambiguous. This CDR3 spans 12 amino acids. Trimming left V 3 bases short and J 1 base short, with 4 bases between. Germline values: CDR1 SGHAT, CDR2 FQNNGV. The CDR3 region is CASSFGSYEQYF. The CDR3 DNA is TGTGCCAGCAGCTTTGGGTCCTACGAGCAGTACTTC.

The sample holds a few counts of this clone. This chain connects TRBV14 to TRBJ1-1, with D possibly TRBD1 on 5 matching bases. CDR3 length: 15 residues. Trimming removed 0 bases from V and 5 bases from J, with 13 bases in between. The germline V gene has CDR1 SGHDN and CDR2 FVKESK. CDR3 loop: CASSQDPAGMTEAFF. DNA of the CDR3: TGTGCCAGCAGCCAAGATCCAGCAGGGATGACTGAAGCTTTCTTT.

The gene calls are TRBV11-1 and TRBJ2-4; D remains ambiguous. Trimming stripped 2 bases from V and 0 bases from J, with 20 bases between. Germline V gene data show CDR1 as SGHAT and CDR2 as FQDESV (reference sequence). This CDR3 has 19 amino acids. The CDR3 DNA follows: TGTGCCAGCAGCTTAAGGGCCCCACCTGGTGTCGGAGCCAAAAACATTCAGTACTTC. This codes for CASSLRAPPGVGAKNIQYF.

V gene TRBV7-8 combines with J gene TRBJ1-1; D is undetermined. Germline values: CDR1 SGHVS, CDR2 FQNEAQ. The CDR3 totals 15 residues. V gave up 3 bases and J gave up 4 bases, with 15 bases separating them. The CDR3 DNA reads TGTGCCAGCAGCTTCCGTGATGGGGTGAGCACTGAAGCTTTCTTT. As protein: CASSFRDGVSTEAFF. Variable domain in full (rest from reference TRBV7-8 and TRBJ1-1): GAGVSQSPRYKVAKRGQDVALRCDPISGHVSLFWYQQALGQGPEFLTYFQNEAQLDKSGLPSDRFFAERPEGSVSTLKIQRTQQEDSAVYLCASSFRDGVSTEAFFGQGTRLTVV.

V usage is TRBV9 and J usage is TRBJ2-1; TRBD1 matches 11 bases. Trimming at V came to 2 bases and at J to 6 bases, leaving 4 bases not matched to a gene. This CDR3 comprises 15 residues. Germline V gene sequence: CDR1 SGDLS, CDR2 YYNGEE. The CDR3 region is CASSVSGTGGNEQFF. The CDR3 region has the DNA TGTGCCAGCAGCGTCTCAGGGACAGGGGGCAATGAGCAGTTCTTC.

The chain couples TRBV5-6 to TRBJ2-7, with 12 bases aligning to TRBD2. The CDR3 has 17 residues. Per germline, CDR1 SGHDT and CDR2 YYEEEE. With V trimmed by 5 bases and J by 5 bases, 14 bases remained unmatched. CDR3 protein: CASSRGLAGTLGNEQYF. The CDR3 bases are TGTGCCAGCAGTAGAGGACTAGCGGGGACCTTGGGGAACGAGCAGTACTTC.

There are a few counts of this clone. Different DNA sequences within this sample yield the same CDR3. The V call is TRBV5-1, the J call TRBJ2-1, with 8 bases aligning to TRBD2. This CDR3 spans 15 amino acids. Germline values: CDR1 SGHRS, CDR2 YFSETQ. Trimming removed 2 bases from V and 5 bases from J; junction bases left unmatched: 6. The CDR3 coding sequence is TGCGCCAGCAGCTTCCAGGCGGGAGGCCACAATGAGCAGTTCTTC. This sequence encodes CASSFQAGGHNEQFF.